The T cell receptor (beta chain) described here comes from a study of T cell responses to AZD1222 COVID-19 vaccine. The protocol was immunoSEQ multiplex PCR, while the TCRdb copy is restricted to in-frame clones and leaves out a portion. The sample records fewer than 30,000 clones, around 80% being singletons. The sequence came from an adult in good health. Material: peripheral blood, obtained on day 0 of AZD1222 vaccination.

The CDR3 coding sequence is TGTGCCAGCAGCCGCGGAACAGGGGGAAGCCGGGGCTACACCTTC. Translated, it gives CASSRGTGGSRGYTF. V gene TRBV7-2 combines with J gene TRBJ1-2, with TRBD1 matching 8 bases. The germline V gene encodes CDR1 SGHTA and CDR2 FQGNSA. This CDR3 is 15 amino acids long. With 5 bases clipped from V and 8 bases from J, the junction kept 13 bases outside the gene matches.